The sequence of this TCR beta chain was determined in a study of T cells in Graves' hyperthyroidism and ophthalmopathy. Overall study context: Pretreatment peripheral blood was obtained at initial diagnosis.

What was amplified from RNA transcripts were TCR beta CDR3 regions. A first-round RT-PCR of the TCR CDR3 used the HTBI primer set. MiXCR, applied by TCRdb to the multiplex PCR reads, yields one record per CDR3 protein. The data contain about 620,000 distinct CDR3 sequences, roughly 17% of them singletons. The sample holds a few counts of this clonotype. The CDR3 consists of 15 residues. V gave up 6 bases and J gave up 1 base, with 18 bases separating them. The germline V gene has CDR1 DFQATT and CDR2 SNEGSKA (reference sequence). Hyperthyroidism was newly diagnosed in patients aged 18 to 65 (duration under 2 months).

The receptor comes from a woman aged 30 to 39 with Graves' hyperthyroidism. V usage is TRBV20-1 and J usage is TRBJ1-1; the D is unclear. Material: blood. The CDR3 region is CSASKVDSPNTEAFF. The CDR3 nucleotides read TGCAGTGCCAGCAAGGTTGACTCGCCGAACACTGAAGCTTTCTTT.